One TCR beta chain is described in this entry. Its antigen is still unknown. No per-base quality is available; no much larger clone lies one base away. This entry is derived from a study of shared clonotypes between healthy human individuals (dated by TCRdb to about 2020). Describing the broader study: A few men and two women, aged 18 to 49 years, made up the cohort. To increase sequencing depth and limit assay-specific biases, TCR repertoire library preparation and sequencing were carried out by different laboratories using diverse techniques. The study deeply sequenced blood TCR repertoires of about 5 healthy adults to estimate repertoire size and the extent of clonotype sharing between individuals. For each donor, CD4 naive and CD4 memory were each run on three plates, CD8 naive on two plates, and CD8 memory on one plate. Between about 0.94 and 8.9 billion PBMCs per donor were obtained by leukapheresis.

Overall study outcomes, separate from this receptor: Higher generation probabilities were observed for clonotypes shared by all four sorted-subset donors than for non-shared clonotypes. Even with the large sequencing depth, rarefaction of the sorted-subset datasets indicated that sequencing was incomplete. Sampling was restricted to blood, and TCR repertoires in tissues likely differ from the TCR repertoires found in blood. Pairwise subsampling led to the expectation that sequencing depth would affect the degree of clonotype sharing among donors. Naive subsets generally had larger estimated clonotype richness than memory subsets did. Across several donors, about 4.5% of naive CD4, approximately 3.6% of naive CD8, approximately 2.5% of memory CD4, and about 0.4% of memory CD8 clonotypes were shared. The genetic and exposure-history diversity represented was limited by the small number of donors.

The CDR3 has 14 amino acids, counting the end cysteine and phenylalanine. The read is trimmed to its CDR3 DNA, 42 bases read in frame from base 1. The germline V gene specifies SGHRS as CDR1 and YFSETQ as CDR2. The V and J ends are trimmed by 0 bases and 7 bases, leaving 13 bases between them. Healthy HIV-negative adults with no recently reported acute infections or vaccinations were included as donors. Every donor was a Caucasian adult living in Nashville, Tennessee, USA. CD4+ T cells were enriched by magnetic negative selection; naive cells were then positively selected on CD45RA, and the negative fraction formed the memory subset. Blood was collected by leukapheresis, and PBMCs were isolated by Ficoll-Histopaque density gradient centrifugation and then cryopreserved in liquid nitrogen vapor phase. Purity and quantity of every magnetically sorted T cell population were checked by analytical flow cytometry. Genomic DNA was isolated from each sorted fraction and quantified by UV absorbance on a Nanodrop 2000c.

TCR CDR3 regions were amplified from genomic DNA by multiplex PCR using the deep immunoSEQ assay. Genomic DNA extracted from each cell subset was distributed evenly over all wells of several immunoSEQ 96-well plates, and each plate served as one replicate. For sorted subsets, about 0.2 ug genomic DNA, equal to some 30,000 T cell genomes, was loaded into each replicate PCR. Purified libraries were measured with a Qubit 3.0 fluorometer, size-checked on a Bioanalyzer 2100, and measured again with the KAPA Library Quantification kit. Every immunoSEQ 96-well plate was sequenced on a dedicated single-read 150-cycle Illumina NextSeq 550 flow cell. Concerning the study's data processing: Because the immunoSEQ output included only junctional sequences and no quality scores, the filtering could not be the same as the filtering used for full-length reads. To assign V/J genes and CDR3, sequences were annotated using PyIR, a Python wrapper for IgBLAST v1.9, with IMGT germline references. Reads with weak V/J assignments (E-value above 1e-6), missing CDR3, stop codons, out-of-frame junctions, or ambiguous translated residues were removed. V3J clonotypes were defined as sequences sharing the same inferred V gene, J gene, and CDR3 amino acid sequence. Percentage overlap between repertoires was calculated by dividing the number of shared unique clonotypes by the size of the smaller repertoire. Three approaches were used to assess repertoire richness: RTK rarefaction, the Chao1 estimator, and Recon v2.1 estimates of unobserved clonotypes. OLGA was used to compute generation probabilities for all TCRbeta clonotypes that the gDNA method yielded from several donors. In TCRdb, the immuneACCESS table is reduced to in-frame sequences with V and J assigned. These tables do not hold every clone; where another copy was compared, an unresolved V gene accounts for under half, and the others remain unexplained. The V and J calls and clone size were taken over from that table, and D and trimming were inferred from the DNA. The table for this sample lists about 1.5 million clones; approximately 98% of them were counted only once. In total, the top ten clones hold about 0.45% of the sample.

Recombination linked TRBV5-1 to TRBJ1-2; the D gene is perhaps TRBD1, from 6 matching bases. Material for sequencing was naive CD4+ T cells sorted from blood. Reading the label with the study, this specimen's cell subset or site is: CD45RA+ positively selected. The clonotype comes from a man aged 30 to 45 in good health. CDR3 region: CASSLDLRGSGYTF. DNA sequence: TGCGCCAGCAGCTTGGATCTCAGGGGCTCTGGCTACACCTTC.